This is a list of T cell receptor beta chains from one sample in a study of OX40 agonist ivuxolimab in advanced cancers. Here immunoSEQ multiplex PCR was the method, and the copy in TCRdb shows in-frame clones only, minus some. The repertoire consists of about 100,000 clones, with 85% to 95% occurring once and the leading ten covering approximately 0.58%. This specimen was CD4+ or CD8+ T cells sorted from blood, taken in a trial of the OX40 agonist ivuxolimab. The receptors were gathered from an adult with an advanced solid tumor such as melanoma, head and neck, liver or kidney cancer. Both conserved end residues are part of each CDR3. Fields, in order: V gene, D gene, J gene, clone size, CDR3 protein, CDR3 DNA. A D gene is named only where the DNA matches it firmly. Size is stated for part of the rows, as once, few or many counts, or as a class when the clone is expanded.

V: TRBV19
D: .
J: TRBJ2-3
size: .
CDR3: CASSRVPYTDTQYF
DNA: TGTGCCAGTAGCCGGGTCCCATACACAGATACGCAGTATTTT

V: TRBV5-1
D: .
J: TRBJ2-7
size: .
CDR3: CASSNGHFRSYEQYF
DNA: TGCGCCAGCAGCAACGGACACTTTCGAAGCTACGAGCAGTACTTC

V: TRBV7-2
D: .
J: TRBJ2-1
size: .
CDR3: CASSFDWGNEQFF
DNA: TGTGCCAGCAGCTTTGATTGGGGGAATGAGCAGTTCTTC

V: TRBV28
D: .
J: TRBJ1-5
size: once
CDR3: CASSLWAQPQHF
DNA: TGTGCCAGCAGTTTATGGGCCCAGCCCCAGCATTTT

V: TRBV7-2
D: TRBD2
J: TRBJ2-2
size: .
CDR3: CASSSPGLANTGELFF
DNA: TGTGCCAGCAGCTCGCCGGGACTAGCGAACACCGGGGAGCTGTTTTTT

V: TRBV5-1
D: .
J: TRBJ2-5
size: .
CDR3: CASSLLGRVGETQYF
DNA: TGCGCCAGCAGCTTGCTCGGACGGGTCGGAGAGACCCAGTACTTC

V: TRBV4-2
D: .
J: TRBJ2-7
size: .
CDR3: CASSATGLGLAGAEQYF
DNA: TGTGCCAGCAGCGCGACAGGGTTGGGCCTAGCGGGTGCCGAGCAGTACTTC

V: TRBV7-3
D: .
J: TRBJ2-1
size: .
CDR3: CASSPQDSTYNEQFF
DNA: TGTGCCAGCAGCCCCCAAGATTCCACCTACAATGAGCAGTTCTTC

V: TRBV5-1
D: TRBD1
J: TRBJ2-3
size: .
CDR3: CASSSGQGSTDTQYF
DNA: TGCGCCAGCAGCAGTGGACAGGGTAGCACAGATACGCAGTATTTT

V: TRBV5-1
D: .
J: TRBJ1-2
size: .
CDR3: CASSLDADYGYTF
DNA: TGCGCCAGCAGCTTGGATGCGGACTATGGCTACACCTTC

V: TRBV28
D: .
J: TRBJ1-2
size: .
CDR3: CASTAIQDYGYTF
DNA: TGTGCCAGCACCGCCATACAAGACTATGGCTACACCTTC

V: TRBV11-3
D: .
J: TRBJ2-7
size: .
CDR3: CASSLGRSFTYEQYF
DNA: TGTGCCAGCAGCTTAGGTCGATCCTTTACCTACGAGCAGTACTTC

V: TRBV19
D: .
J: TRBJ1-2
size: .
CDR3: CASSGGQFNYGYTF
DNA: TGTGCCAGTAGCGGTGGACAGTTTAACTATGGCTACACCTTC

V: TRBV19
D: TRBD2
J: TRBJ2-5
size: .
CDR3: CASSTSGTPEETQYF
DNA: TGTGCCAGTAGTACTAGCGGGACCCCTGAAGAGACCCAGTACTTC

V: TRBV5-1
D: TRBD2
J: TRBJ2-1
size: .
CDR3: CASSLDGRATDEQFF
DNA: TGCGCCAGCAGCTTGGACGGGAGGGCCACGGATGAGCAGTTCTTC

V: TRBV7-7
D: TRBD2
J: TRBJ2-2
size: once
CDR3: CASSLQAGSNTGELFF
DNA: TGTGCTAGCAGCTTACAAGCGGGGTCGAACACCGGGGAGCTGTTTTTT

V: TRBV19
D: TRBD2
J: TRBJ2-5
size: .
CDR3: CASRLAGGRRETQYF
DNA: TGTGCCAGTAGACTAGCGGGAGGGCGGCGTGAGACCCAGTACTTC

V: TRBV5-1
D: .
J: TRBJ2-7
size: .
CDR3: CASSLATTTYEQYF
DNA: TGCGCCAGCAGCTTGGCCACCACAACCTACGAGCAGTACTTC

V: TRBV28
D: .
J: TRBJ2-5
size: .
CDR3: CASLEDIKQETQYF
DNA: TGTGCCAGCCTGGAGGACATCAAACAAGAGACCCAGTACTTC

V: TRBV6-4
D: TRBD1
J: TRBJ2-3
size: .
CDR3: CASSEDRADTQYF
DNA: TGTGCCAGCAGTGAGGACAGGGCAGATACGCAGTATTTT

V: TRBV7-9
D: .
J: TRBJ1-1
size: .
CDR3: CASSSPPLTVNTEAFF
DNA: TGTGCCAGCAGCTCGCCGCCCCTGACAGTTAACACTGAAGCTTTCTTT

V: TRBV19
D: .
J: TRBJ2-1
size: .
CDR3: CASTPVGSSYNEQFF
DNA: TGTGCCAGTACCCCCGTCGGGAGCTCCTACAATGAGCAGTTCTTC

V: TRBV7-2
D: TRBD2
J: TRBJ2-7
size: .
CDR3: CASSFRTSGTNEITYEQYF
DNA: TGTGCCAGCAGCTTTCGAACTAGCGGTACCAATGAAATTACCTACGAGCAGTACTTC

V: TRBV9
D: TRBD2
J: TRBJ2-7
size: .
CDR3: CASSVGLAGGTYEQYF
DNA: TGTGCCAGCAGCGTGGGTCTAGCGGGAGGAACCTACGAGCAGTACTTC

V: TRBV18
D: .
J: TRBJ2-5
size: .
CDR3: CASSPTGRETQYF
DNA: TGTGCCAGCTCACCAACAGGGCGTGAGACCCAGTACTTC

V: TRBV7-9
D: TRBD2
J: TRBJ2-7
size: .
CDR3: CASSFPGGSYEQYF
DNA: TGTGCCAGCAGCTTTCCCGGGGGGTCATACGAGCAGTACTTC

V: TRBV7-2
D: TRBD2
J: TRBJ2-1
size: .
CDR3: CASSVPGGEQFF
DNA: TGTGCCAGCAGCGTCCCGGGGGGTGAGCAGTTCTTC

V: TRBV18
D: .
J: TRBJ2-5
size: .
CDR3: CASSLSLPETQYF
DNA: TGTGCCAGCTCACTGTCCCTCCCGGAGACCCAGTACTTC

V: TRBV7-6
D: TRBD1
J: TRBJ1-5
size: .
CDR3: CASSPGTAGGNQHF
DNA: TGTGCCAGCAGCCCGGGGACAGCCGGGGGGAACCAGCATTTT

V: TRBV5-1
D: TRBD1
J: TRBJ2-7
size: .
CDR3: CASSSNQGAAYEQYF
DNA: TGCGCCAGCAGCTCCAATCAGGGGGCGGCCTACGAGCAGTACTTC

V: TRBV2
D: TRBD2
J: TRBJ2-7
size: .
CDR3: CASSLLARDYEQYF
DNA: TGTGCCAGCAGTTTACTAGCGAGGGACTACGAGCAGTACTTC

V: TRBV5-4
D: .
J: TRBJ1-1
size: .
CDR3: CASSLSRGVNTEAFF
DNA: TGTGCCAGCAGCTTGTCTCGGGGGGTGAACACTGAAGCTTTCTTT

V: TRBV6-4
D: .
J: TRBJ2-2
size: once
CDR3: CASSDSPWGAQTGELFF
DNA: TGTGCCAGCAGTGACTCACCATGGGGGGCGCAAACCGGGGAGCTGTTTTTT

V: TRBV5-6
D: TRBD2
J: TRBJ2-7
size: .
CDR3: CASSLGLAIYEQYF
DNA: TGTGCCAGCAGCTTGGGACTAGCGATCTACGAGCAGTACTTC

V: TRBV6-1
D: .
J: TRBJ2-2
size: .
CDR3: CASSRQVNTGELFF
DNA: TGTGCCAGCAGTCGACAGGTGAACACCGGGGAGCTGTTTTTT

V: TRBV7-2
D: .
J: TRBJ1-3
size: .
CDR3: CASSSTWFGNTIYF
DNA: TGTGCCAGCAGCTCCACGTGGTTCGGAAACACCATATATTTT

V: TRBV2
D: TRBD1
J: TRBJ1-5
size: .
CDR3: CASSENRGGRPQHF
DNA: TGTGCCAGCAGTGAGAACAGGGGTGGTCGTCCCCAGCATTTT

V: TRBV7-9
D: .
J: TRBJ2-4
size: .
CDR3: CASSDRNLENIQYF
DNA: TGTGCCAGCAGCGACAGGAACCTCGAAAACATTCAGTACTTC

V: TRBV29-1
D: .
J: TRBJ2-1
size: .
CDR3: CSVDQWTGREQFF
DNA: TGCAGCGTTGATCAGTGGACGGGGCGGGAGCAGTTCTTC

V: TRBV12-2
D: .
J: TRBJ2-7
size: .
CDR3: CASRFDRGQPYSSYEQYF
DNA: TGTGCAAGTCGCTTCGACCGTGGACAGCCCTATAGCTCCTACGAGCAGTACTTC

V: TRBV5-6
D: .
J: TRBJ2-1
size: once
CDR3: CASSRGRHSYNEQFF
DNA: TGTGCCAGCAGCAGGGGGAGGCATTCCTACAATGAGCAGTTCTTC